Listed here are 8 T cell receptor beta chains from one sample, sequenced in a study of neurological immune-mediated disorders. Each CDR3 protein is one row after TCRdb ran MiXCR on the 5' RACE reads. The sample yields 50,000 to 65,000 distinct CDR3 sequences, around 5% seen once. Sequencing input: PBMCs. All receptors derive from a woman between 50 and 59 years old with multiple sclerosis.

This chain connects TRBV5-1 to TRBJ1-1, with 11 bases fitting TRBD1. The V gene end was trimmed by 4 bases and the J gene end by 5 bases; junction bases not matched to a gene: 13. Germline CDR1 and CDR2: SGHRS and YFSETQ. The CDR3 length is 17 residues. In nucleotides, the CDR3 is TGCGCCAGCAGCCCGGACAGGGGGCAATTACTGGGGACTGAAGCTTTCTTT. Protein product: CASSPDRGQLLGTEAFF.

By share, this clonotype counts as medium-sized. The V call is TRBV10-3, the J call TRBJ1-1; weak D call: TRBD1 (5 bases). This CDR3 has 14 residues. From germline, CDR1 is ENHRY and CDR2 SYGVKD. Trimming stripped 3 bases from V and 3 bases from J, with 11 bases between. The CDR3 sequence: CAISDWSGDTEAFF. The CDR3 region has the DNA TGTGCCATCAGTGACTGGTCGGGGGACACTGAAGCTTTCTTT.

Many counts were recorded for this clonotype. The rearrangement links TRBV28 to TRBJ2-3; possibly TRBD2 for D (6 bases). Trimming left V 6 bases short and J 2 bases short, with 18 bases between. CDR1 is MDHEN and CDR2 is SYDVKM in the germline V gene. The CDR3 covers 16 residues. CDR3: CASSKGRPRNTDTQYF. CDR3 nucleotides: TGTGCCAGCAGCAAAGGGAGGCCCCGCAACACAGATACGCAGTATTTT.

This clonotype was observed a few times. This chain connects TRBV5-5 to TRBJ1-2; 10 bases fit TRBD1. The CDR3 sequence is 17 residues long. Trimming cost V 4 bases and J 3 bases; bases outside gene matches: 12. Per the germline V gene, CDR1 is SGHKS and CDR2 is YYEKEE (reference sequence). The CDR3 protein is CASSLDLPGQGYYGYTF. CDR3 in DNA: TGTGCCAGCAGCCTAGACCTTCCGGGACAGGGGTACTATGGCTACACCTTC. The full variable domain, its missing parts supplied by reference TRBV5-5 and TRBJ1-2, is DAGVTQSPTHLIKTRGQQVTLRCSPISGHKSVSWYQQVLGQGPQFIFQYYEKEERGRGNFPDRFSARQFPNYSSELNVNALLLGDSALYLCASSLDLPGQGYYGYTFGSGTRLTVV.

At least ten counts were recorded for this clonotype. J is TRBJ1-2 and V is TRBV12-3 or TRBV12-4; D is perhaps TRBD1 (5 bases). V lost 2 bases and J lost 8, with 15 bases in between. This CDR3 region has 14 residues. In DNA, the CDR3 is TGTGCCAGCAGTTTATTAGGGGCCCCGAGGGGCTACACCTTC. This sequence encodes CASSLLGAPRGYTF.

As regards this clonotype: Relative to the germline gene, one junction end is altered; a read error may explain this. The chain is built from TRBV7-8 and TRBJ1-5; no clear D. CDR1 is SGHVS, CDR2 FQNEAQ, per germline. The length of the CDR3 is 15 residues. The CDR3 region is CASSLGSFSNQPQNF. The CDR3 coding sequence is TGTGCCAGCAGCTTAGGATCCTTTAGCAATCAGCCCCAGAATTTT. The complete variable domain, with remaining parts taken from reference TRBV7-8 and TRBJ1-5, reads GAGVSQSPRYKVAKRGQDVALRCDPISGHVSLFWYQQALGQGPEFLTYFQNEAQLDKSGLPSDRFFAERPEGSVSTLKIQRTQQEDSAVYLCASSLGSFSNQPQNFGDGTRLSIL.

This clonotype was picked up many times. This chain connects TRBV2 to TRBJ2-3, with 8 nucleotides matching TRBD2. The germline V gene encodes CDR1 SNHLY and CDR2 FYNNEI. This CDR3 comprises 16 residues. The trim removed 3 bases at V and 3 bases at J, leaving 8 bases unmatched. The CDR3 protein is CASSDGRGAGTDTQYF. The CDR3 region has the DNA TGTGCCAGCAGTGACGGGCGGGGGGCTGGTACAGATACGCAGTATTTT.

This clonotype was counted at least ten times. The chain combines TRBV7-2 with TRBJ2-3; D is undetermined. Germline V CDR1 and CDR2: SGHTA, FQGNSA. The CDR3 consists of 12 residues. Trimming removed 2 bases at V and 7 bases at J, with 7 bases between. The CDR3 nucleotides read TGTGCCAGCAGCTTATGGGGTAATACGCAGTATTTT. Its protein product is CASSLWGNTQYF.